This is a list of T cell receptor beta chains from one sample in a study of blood T cell repertoires in COVID-19. TCRdb's table, derived via immunoSEQ multiplex PCR, lists solely in-frame clones and lacks some. The sample carries 120,000 or so clones, approximately 80% recorded once. The sample comprised peripheral blood. Source of these receptors: a woman aged 60-75 years with acute or convalescent COVID-19. Both conserved end residues are part of each CDR3. A D gene is named only where the DNA matches it firmly. The listing skips clone size in some rows; elsewhere it reads once, few, many or a size class.

abundance: -
v_gene: TRBV19
j_gene: TRBJ1-2
d_gene: TRBD1
CDR3nt: TGTGCCAGTAGTATGACAGGGTTTCCTGGCTACACCTTC
CDR3aa: CASSMTGFPGYTF

abundance: -
v_gene: TRBV2
j_gene: TRBJ2-1
d_gene: TRBD1
CDR3nt: TGTGCCAGCAGAGGGCGGACAGGGGTGGTCAATGAGCAGTTCTTC
CDR3aa: CASRGRTGVVNEQFF

abundance: -
v_gene: TRBV7-3
j_gene: TRBJ1-2
d_gene: -
CDR3nt: TGTGCCAGCAGCCAAGGTACCCCGGCCTCAGAGGATGGCTACACCTTC
CDR3aa: CASSQGTPASEDGYTF

abundance: -
v_gene: TRBV9
j_gene: TRBJ1-3
d_gene: -
CDR3nt: TGTGCCAGCAGCGTAGGGGGGGGCGTCGGCGGCCTCTCTGGAAACACCATATATTTT
CDR3aa: CASSVGGGVGGLSGNTIYF

abundance: -
v_gene: TRBV6-5
j_gene: TRBJ2-5
d_gene: -
CDR3nt: TGTGCCAGCAGTCAAACCGGGACACCCCTCAAGACCCAGTACTTC
CDR3aa: CASSQTGTPLKTQYF

abundance: -
v_gene: TRBV5-5
j_gene: TRBJ2-3
d_gene: TRBD2
CDR3nt: TGTGCCAGCAGCGTTCGACTAGCGGGGGTGTTAGATACGCAGTATTTT
CDR3aa: CASSVRLAGVLDTQYF

abundance: -
v_gene: TRBV5-4
j_gene: TRBJ2-5
d_gene: -
CDR3nt: TGTGCCAGCAGCTTGCAGGGGGGAGAGACCCAGTACTTC
CDR3aa: CASSLQGGETQYF

abundance: once
v_gene: TRBV2
j_gene: TRBJ1-2
d_gene: -
CDR3nt: TGTGCCAGCAGCGGGGGAATCGATGGCTACACCTTC
CDR3aa: CASSGGIDGYTF

abundance: -
v_gene: TRBV6-5
j_gene: TRBJ1-1
d_gene: -
CDR3nt: TGTGCCAGCAGTTACTCGATAAACGGTTACACTGAAGCTTTCTTT
CDR3aa: CASSYSINGYTEAFF

abundance: -
v_gene: TRBV2
j_gene: TRBJ1-1
d_gene: -
CDR3nt: TGTGCCAGCAGCTCAGCGATGAGAGAAGCTTTCTTT
CDR3aa: CASSSAMREAFF

abundance: -
v_gene: TRBV7-5
j_gene: TRBJ1-6
d_gene: -
CDR3nt: TGTGCCAGAAGCTTAAGTCGAACAGGGAGAAATTCACCCCTCCACTTT
CDR3aa: CARSLSRTGRNSPLHF

abundance: -
v_gene: TRBV6-5
j_gene: TRBJ2-7
d_gene: TRBD1
CDR3nt: TGTGCCAGCAGTTTAAGGACAGGGGCTTTCTTTGGCGAGCAGTACTTC
CDR3aa: CASSLRTGAFFGEQYF

abundance: few
v_gene: TRBV12-5
j_gene: TRBJ1-3
d_gene: TRBD1
CDR3nt: TGTGCTAGTGCAAGGGACAGAGGGATATCTGGAAACACCATATATTTT
CDR3aa: CASARDRGISGNTIYF

abundance: -
v_gene: TRBV5-1
j_gene: TRBJ1-6
d_gene: TRBD1
CDR3nt: TGCGCCAGCAGCCCCGCGACAGGGGGGGCCTCAAATTCACCCCTCCACTTT
CDR3aa: CASSPATGGASNSPLHF

abundance: -
v_gene: TRBV9
j_gene: TRBJ2-3
d_gene: TRBD2
CDR3nt: TGTGCCAGCAGCGTAGAAGGAGCGGGGGGGTCGTATACGCAGTATTTT
CDR3aa: CASSVEGAGGSYTQYF

abundance: -
v_gene: TRBV5-1
j_gene: TRBJ1-4
d_gene: TRBD1
CDR3nt: TGCGCCAGCAGCCCGCAGGGGGCGGCTAATGAAAAACTGTTTTTT
CDR3aa: CASSPQGAANEKLFF

abundance: -
v_gene: TRBV2
j_gene: TRBJ1-1
d_gene: TRBD1
CDR3nt: TGTGCCAGCGAGGGGACAGGGGGCTCCTGGGGCACTGAAGCTTTCTTT
CDR3aa: CASEGTGGSWGTEAFF

abundance: -
v_gene: TRBV19
j_gene: TRBJ1-6
d_gene: -
CDR3nt: TGTGCCAGTAGTTTAGGACAGTATAATTCACCCCTCCACTTT
CDR3aa: CASSLGQYNSPLHF

abundance: -
v_gene: TRBV29-1
j_gene: TRBJ1-1
d_gene: -
CDR3nt: TGCGTGGGCCTCAACACTGAAGCTTTCTTT
CDR3aa: CVGLNTEAFF

abundance: once
v_gene: TRBV3-1/TRBV3-2
j_gene: TRBJ2-1
d_gene: -
CDR3nt: TGTGCCAGCAGCCCCCCCTCAGGCGAGCAGTTCTTC
CDR3aa: CASSPPSGEQFF

abundance: -
v_gene: TRBV28
j_gene: TRBJ1-1
d_gene: -
CDR3nt: TGTGCCAGCAGTTTCGGGCAGGGGAACACTGAAGCTTTCTTT
CDR3aa: CASSFGQGNTEAFF

abundance: -
v_gene: TRBV11-3
j_gene: TRBJ1-4
d_gene: -
CDR3nt: TGTGCCAGCAGCTTATCGCAGGGCCAACTGTTTTTT
CDR3aa: CASSLSQGQLFF

abundance: -
v_gene: TRBV29-1
j_gene: TRBJ2-7
d_gene: -
CDR3nt: TGCAGCGTTGATTGGGCTCGGAACGAGCAGTACTTC
CDR3aa: CSVDWARNEQYF

abundance: -
v_gene: TRBV10-3
j_gene: TRBJ1-6
d_gene: TRBD1
CDR3nt: TGTGCCATCAGGACAGGGTCAAGTCCTAATTCACCCCTCCACTTT
CDR3aa: CAIRTGSSPNSPLHF

abundance: few
v_gene: TRBV6-2/TRBV6-3
j_gene: TRBJ2-1
d_gene: -
CDR3nt: TGTGCCAGCAGTTACGCGCTTCTCAGGGGCCTCGACTCCTACAATGAGCAGTTCTTC
CDR3aa: CASSYALLRGLDSYNEQFF

abundance: -
v_gene: TRBV11-3
j_gene: TRBJ2-5
d_gene: -
CDR3nt: TGTGCCAGCTCCCGGGGGTACCAAGAGACCCAGTACTTC
CDR3aa: CASSRGYQETQYF

abundance: few
v_gene: TRBV7-8
j_gene: TRBJ1-2
d_gene: -
CDR3nt: TGTGCCAGCAGCTTAGGACCCGGACAGCTATATGGCTACACCTTC
CDR3aa: CASSLGPGQLYGYTF

abundance: -
v_gene: TRBV14
j_gene: TRBJ1-1
d_gene: TRBD1
CDR3nt: TGTGCCAGCAGCCTGGGACAGGAAGCTTTCTTT
CDR3aa: CASSLGQEAFF

abundance: -
v_gene: TRBV4-3
j_gene: TRBJ1-2
d_gene: -
CDR3nt: TGCGCCAGCAGCCAAGGCGACAGCTCCTATGGCTACACCTTC
CDR3aa: CASSQGDSSYGYTF

abundance: -
v_gene: TRBV15
j_gene: TRBJ1-6
d_gene: -
CDR3nt: TGTGCCACCAGCAGACTCGGACAGAATTATTCACCCCTCCACTTT
CDR3aa: CATSRLGQNYSPLHF

abundance: few
v_gene: TRBV29-1
j_gene: TRBJ2-1
d_gene: -
CDR3nt: TGCAGCGTTGTGTCGAGCTCCTACAATGAGCAGTTCTTC
CDR3aa: CSVVSSSYNEQFF

abundance: few
v_gene: TRBV18
j_gene: TRBJ2-1
d_gene: -
CDR3nt: TGTGCCAGCTCACCAATAGGGGGATCGAATGAGCAGTTCTTC
CDR3aa: CASSPIGGSNEQFF

abundance: -
v_gene: TRBV18
j_gene: TRBJ2-2
d_gene: -
CDR3nt: TGTGCCAGCTCACCACGTCAGGAAGGCGGGGAGCTGTTTTTT
CDR3aa: CASSPRQEGGELFF

abundance: once
v_gene: TRBV5-4
j_gene: TRBJ1-2
d_gene: -
CDR3nt: TGTGCCAGCAGCTTACAGATCGACGGTTATGGCTACACCTTC
CDR3aa: CASSLQIDGYGYTF

abundance: -
v_gene: TRBV7-2
j_gene: TRBJ2-2
d_gene: TRBD2
CDR3nt: TGTGCCAGCAGCCGCGGGGGGCACGCCGGGGAGCTGTTTTTT
CDR3aa: CASSRGGHAGELFF

abundance: -
v_gene: TRBV7-2
j_gene: TRBJ1-3
d_gene: -
CDR3nt: TGTGCCAGCAGCTTTCTCACAGGGAGTGGAAACACCATATATTTT
CDR3aa: CASSFLTGSGNTIYF

abundance: -
v_gene: TRBV14
j_gene: TRBJ2-3
d_gene: TRBD2
CDR3nt: TGTGCCAGCAGCCAACGGATAGCGGGGATCACAGATACGCAGTATTTT
CDR3aa: CASSQRIAGITDTQYF

abundance: -
v_gene: TRBV7-2
j_gene: TRBJ2-4
d_gene: TRBD1
CDR3nt: TGTGCCAGCAGCTTAGGACAGGGGGCCAACATTCAGTACTTC
CDR3aa: CASSLGQGANIQYF

abundance: -
v_gene: TRBV4-3
j_gene: TRBJ1-1
d_gene: TRBD1
CDR3nt: TGCGCCAGCAGCCTATGGACAGGGGGCGTGGGTACTGAAGCTTTCTTT
CDR3aa: CASSLWTGGVGTEAFF

abundance: -
v_gene: TRBV6-5
j_gene: TRBJ1-2
d_gene: -
CDR3nt: TGTGCCAGCACTCGGGACCTCCTCCAGGGGTACACCTTC
CDR3aa: CASTRDLLQGYTF

abundance: many
v_gene: TRBV6-1
j_gene: TRBJ1-6
d_gene: TRBD1
CDR3nt: TGTGCCAGCAGTAAAGGGCAGGGGGCGAGCTCCTATAATTCACCCCTCCACTTT
CDR3aa: CASSKGQGASSYNSPLHF

abundance: -
v_gene: TRBV5-1
j_gene: TRBJ2-2
d_gene: TRBD2
CDR3nt: TGCGCCAGCAGCTTGAGGGCTAGCGGGACCTCGGGAACCGGGGAGCTGTTTTTT
CDR3aa: CASSLRASGTSGTGELFF

abundance: -
v_gene: TRBV4-2
j_gene: TRBJ1-6
d_gene: -
CDR3nt: TGTGCCAGCAGCCCTGGGGGGGGGCTTGATTCACCCCTCCACTTT
CDR3aa: CASSPGGGLDSPLHF

abundance: -
v_gene: TRBV9
j_gene: TRBJ1-2
d_gene: TRBD1
CDR3nt: TGTGCCAGCAGCGTAGGAGGGACAGGCTATGGCTACACCTTC
CDR3aa: CASSVGGTGYGYTF

abundance: -
v_gene: TRBV15
j_gene: TRBJ1-1
d_gene: -
CDR3nt: TGTGCCACCAGCAGCCAGGGCTACGCTGAAGCTTTCTTT
CDR3aa: CATSSQGYAEAFF

abundance: -
v_gene: TRBV6-2/TRBV6-3
j_gene: TRBJ2-5
d_gene: -
CDR3nt: TGTGCCAGCAGTTACGGCGCGGTTTCGACCCAGTACTTC
CDR3aa: CASSYGAVSTQYF

abundance: few
v_gene: TRBV6-5
j_gene: TRBJ1-5
d_gene: -
CDR3nt: TGTGCCAGCAGGAAAGCCAATCAGCCCCAGCATTTT
CDR3aa: CASRKANQPQHF

abundance: -
v_gene: TRBV9
j_gene: TRBJ2-2
d_gene: -
CDR3nt: TGTGCCAGCAGCGTAGCTACGAACACCGGGGAGCTGTTTTTT
CDR3aa: CASSVATNTGELFF

abundance: -
v_gene: TRBV4-2
j_gene: TRBJ2-3
d_gene: -
CDR3nt: TGTGCCAGCAGCCAAGAAAGGGGAACAGGGGATACGCAGTATTTT
CDR3aa: CASSQERGTGDTQYF

abundance: -
v_gene: TRBV9
j_gene: TRBJ2-4
d_gene: -
CDR3nt: TGTGCCAGCAGCCTAAGTCCCAAAAACATTCAGTACTTC
CDR3aa: CASSLSPKNIQYF

abundance: once
v_gene: TRBV7-6
j_gene: TRBJ1-5
d_gene: -
CDR3nt: TGTGCCAGCAGCTTAGTAGCCTTGGCAAAGGGCAATCAGCCCCAGCATTTT
CDR3aa: CASSLVALAKGNQPQHF

abundance: -
v_gene: TRBV6-5
j_gene: TRBJ2-1
d_gene: -
CDR3nt: TGTGCCAGCAGCCGACCGGGAGACACCTACAATGAGCAGTTCTTC
CDR3aa: CASSRPGDTYNEQFF

abundance: -
v_gene: TRBV27
j_gene: TRBJ2-5
d_gene: TRBD2
CDR3nt: TGTGCCAGCATGGTAGCGGGGGGGGAGACCCAGTACTTC
CDR3aa: CASMVAGGETQYF

abundance: -
v_gene: TRBV7-2
j_gene: TRBJ1-2
d_gene: -
CDR3nt: TGTGCCAGCAGCTTGCGGCAGAACTATGGCTACACCTTC
CDR3aa: CASSLRQNYGYTF

abundance: few
v_gene: TRBV7-9
j_gene: TRBJ2-7
d_gene: -
CDR3nt: TGTGCCAGCAGTCCGCGGATCTACGAGCAGTACTTC
CDR3aa: CASSPRIYEQYF